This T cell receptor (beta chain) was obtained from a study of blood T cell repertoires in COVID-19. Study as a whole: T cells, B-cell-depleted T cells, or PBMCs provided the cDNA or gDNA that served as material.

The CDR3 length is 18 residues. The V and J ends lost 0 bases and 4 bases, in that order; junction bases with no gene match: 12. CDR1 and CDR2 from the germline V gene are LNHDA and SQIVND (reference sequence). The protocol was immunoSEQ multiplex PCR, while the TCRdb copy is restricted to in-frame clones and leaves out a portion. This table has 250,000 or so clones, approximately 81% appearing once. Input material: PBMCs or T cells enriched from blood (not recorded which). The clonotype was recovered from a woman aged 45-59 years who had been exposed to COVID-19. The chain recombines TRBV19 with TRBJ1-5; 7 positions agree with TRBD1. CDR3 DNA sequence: TGTGCCAGTAGTATAGATTATGGGGCGACAGGGCCGAATCAGCCCCAGCATTTT. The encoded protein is CASSIDYGATGPNQPQHF.